This TCR beta chain originates from a study of cytotoxic CD8 clonotypes in ibrutinib-treated CLL. Looking at the study overall: Sample averages reached hundreds of thousands of productive templates and under 100,000 productive rearrangements. Study-wide results and limits: The study found baseline clonality above age-matched healthy donors, tracking circulating CD8+ T-cell counts. Clonality increased at ibrutinib response, then returned toward baseline at progression. Patients with sustained remission and those progressing were sampled at differing times.

There are a few counts of this clone. Antigen: not known. Profiled with immunoSEQ multiplex PCR; TCRdb holds only in-frame clones, not every one. The sample holds 100,000 or so clones, under 70% seen once. Germline CDR1 and CDR2: GTSNPN and SVGIG (reference sequence). The V and J ends lost 0 bases and 0 bases respectively, with 9 bases between them. The CDR3 runs to 15 residues. The sequencing used PBMCs, collected after 24 months of ibrutinib treatment. This clonotype was obtained from a human donor with chronic lymphocytic leukemia. The chain is built from TRBV30 and TRBJ1-3; D not resolved. CDR3 in DNA: TGTGCCTGGAGTGTAGGCGGGAGCTCTGGAAACACCATATATTTT. Its protein is CAWSVGGSSGNTIYF.